These T cell receptor beta chains were read from a single sample in a study of blood T cell repertoires in COVID-19. Data came from immunoSEQ multiplex PCR; TCRdb stores just in-frame clones and leaves some out. The data hold about 670,000 clones, with more than 80% observed a single time. The sequenced sample was peripheral blood. Every receptor here comes from a woman aged 18-35 years with acute or convalescent COVID-19. CDR3s include the opening cysteine and the closing phenylalanine or tryptophan. Each record gives: J gene, V gene, D gene, clone size, CDR3 DNA, CDR3 protein. D genes are given only for firm matches. Clone sizes are given selectively: once, few, many, or a class where the clone is expanded.

TRBJ1-4 | TRBV9 | TRBD1 | - | TGTGCCAGCAGCGCAATACAGGGGGCTAATGAAAAACTGTTTTTT | CASSAIQGANEKLFF
TRBJ2-7 | TRBV7-9 | TRBD1 | - | TGTGCCAGCGGTCCCGGGACAGGGGGTCTAGGCGCCTACGAGCAGTACTTC | CASGPGTGGLGAYEQYF
TRBJ1-1 | TRBV10-3 | - | - | TGTGCCATCAGTGAGCGGGACATTGAAGCTTTCTTT | CAISERDIEAFF
TRBJ2-7 | TRBV5-1 | TRBD1 | - | TGCGCCAGCAGCTTGTCGGGACAGGGGCCATACGAGCAGTACTTC | CASSLSGQGPYEQYF
TRBJ1-5 | TRBV5-8 | TRBD1 | - | TGTGCCAGCAGCTTGCCTGGGGGACAGGACCGTAATCAGCCCCAGCATTTT | CASSLPGGQDRNQPQHF
TRBJ1-5 | TRBV7-8 | - | - | TGTGCCAGCAGCTTAGCAACACAGCCCAATCAGCCCCAGCATTTT | CASSLATQPNQPQHF
TRBJ2-2 | TRBV29-1 | TRBD2 | - | TGCAGCGTTGAGCAGCGGGGGGGCTCAACGAACACCGGGGAGCTGTTTTTT | CSVEQRGGSTNTGELFF
TRBJ1-5 | TRBV19 | TRBD1 | once | TGTGCCAGTAGTATAAGGGGTGGACAGGGTTATCAGCCCCAGCATTTT | CASSIRGGQGYQPQHF
TRBJ1-6 | TRBV7-2 | TRBD1 | - | TGTGCCAGCAGCCAAAGCACAGGGGTATCACCCCTCCACTTT | CASSQSTGVSPLHF
TRBJ1-6 | TRBV4-3 | TRBD1 | - | TGCGCCAGCAACGCAGGGTACGGACAGGGGAGGAATTCACCCCTCCACTTT | CASNAGYGQGRNSPLHF
TRBJ2-7 | TRBV4-3 | TRBD1 | - | TGCGCCAGCAGCCAAGATCGTCAGGGGGCTGGCGAGCAGTACTTC | CASSQDRQGAGEQYF
TRBJ2-5 | TRBV13 | TRBD2 | - | TGTGCCAGCAGCTTAGGCCGTATAGTAGCGGGGGACCAAGAGACCCAGTACTTC | CASSLGRIVAGDQETQYF
TRBJ2-5 | TRBV9 | - | once | TGTGCCAGCAGCGTTATCCAAGAGACCCAGTACTTC | CASSVIQETQYF
TRBJ1-2 | TRBV6-5 | - | - | TGTGCCAGCAGTTACTCGATTTTGGGGGCTTGGAATGGCTACACCTTC | CASSYSILGAWNGYTF
TRBJ1-2 | TRBV4-1 | - | - | TGCGCCAGCAGCCAAGTTCAGGGTGTTACTCTATATGGCTACACCTTC | CASSQVQGVTLYGYTF
TRBJ1-3 | TRBV19 | - | - | TGTGCCAGTAGTGAAGGGGTTGCCCCTGGAAACACCATATATTTT | CASSEGVAPGNTIYF
TRBJ1-2 | TRBV2 | TRBD1 | - | TGTGCCAGCATTGGGACAGCGCCTTATGGCTACACCTTC | CASIGTAPYGYTF
TRBJ1-5 | TRBV4-2 | - | - | TGTGCCAGCAGCCCCCGTACCGGGGGGGGCAACAATCAGCCCCAGCATTTT | CASSPRTGGGNNQPQHF
TRBJ1-2 | TRBV29-1 | - | - | TGCAGCGTTGAAGATCGGAGACAGGCCTATGGCTACACCTTC | CSVEDRRQAYGYTF
TRBJ1-1 | TRBV6-6 | - | - | TGTGCCAGCAGCCTGACATCCACTGAAGCTTTCTTT | CASSLTSTEAFF
TRBJ1-1 | TRBV6-5 | - | - | TGTGCCAGCAGTTACTCTTCGACAGGCAGAAACACTGAAGCTTTCTTT | CASSYSSTGRNTEAFF
TRBJ2-7 | TRBV9 | - | - | TGTGCCAGCAGCGTAGCTGCGGGGCCCACCTACGAGCAGTACTTC | CASSVAAGPTYEQYF
TRBJ2-3 | TRBV9 | - | - | TGTGCCAGCAGCATCCTACGGGGCACAGATACGCAGTATTTT | CASSILRGTDTQYF
TRBJ1-2 | TRBV7-2 | - | - | TGTGCCAGCAGCTTAGTGAGTGGTTATGGCTACACCTTC | CASSLVSGYGYTF
TRBJ2-7 | TRBV6-2/TRBV6-3 | - | - | TGTGCCAGCAGTTACTCGCGAGGCACCTACGAGCAGTACTTC | CASSYSRGTYEQYF
TRBJ1-1 | TRBV6-5 | - | - | TGTGCCAGCACCCTCTTCTTCGGGAACACTGAAGCTTTCTTT | CASTLFFGNTEAFF
TRBJ1-1 | TRBV6-1 | - | - | TGTGCCAGCAGTGAAGGCGTCAGGGGTCTTTTCTTT | CASSEGVRGLFF
TRBJ1-1 | TRBV9 | - | - | TGTGCCAGCAGCTCCCATCACACTGAAGCTTTCTTT | CASSSHHTEAFF
TRBJ1-1 | TRBV6-5 | - | - | TGTGCCAGCAGTTACTACCCCGGTGAAGCTTTCTTT | CASSYYPGEAFF
TRBJ2-7 | TRBV29-1 | TRBD1 | - | TGCAGCGTTTCTCCCGGGACAGACGAGCAGTACTTC | CSVSPGTDEQYF
TRBJ1-5 | TRBV4-1 | TRBD1 | - | TGCGCCAGCAGCCAACTTCCCACAGGGGGCGCAAGTCAGCCCCAGCATTTT | CASSQLPTGGASQPQHF
TRBJ2-3 | TRBV27 | - | - | TGTGCCAGCAGTTTATCCCCAGGGTTCTATACGCAGTATTTT | CASSLSPGFYTQYF
TRBJ1-1 | TRBV11-2 | - | - | TGTGCCAGCAGCTTACACAGGGAAGTCACTGAAGCTTTCTTT | CASSLHREVTEAFF
TRBJ1-4 | TRBV5-1 | - | - | TGCGCCAGCCGTGGGGCCCCGGCCGGGACTAATGAAAAACTGTTTTTT | CASRGAPAGTNEKLFF
TRBJ1-1 | TRBV28 | - | - | TGTGCCAGCAGTTTAGTGTCCATCCGGGGAACTGAAGCTTTCTTT | CASSLVSIRGTEAFF
TRBJ2-1 | TRBV7-3 | TRBD2 | - | TGTGCCAGCAGCTTACTAGCGGGGCACAATGAGCAGTTCTTC | CASSLLAGHNEQFF
TRBJ1-1 | TRBV5-1 | - | - | TGCGCCAGCAGCTTGAGTTTTGGGCAGGGGAGAACTGAAGCTTTCTTT | CASSLSFGQGRTEAFF
TRBJ2-5 | TRBV24-1 | - | once | TGTGCCACCAGTGATTTGACAGGCCGCCGGGAGACCCAGTACTTC | CATSDLTGRRETQYF
TRBJ1-2 | TRBV6-2/TRBV6-3 | - | - | TGTGCCAGCAGTTACCGGGTCGACTATGGCTACACCTTC | CASSYRVDYGYTF
TRBJ1-2 | TRBV19 | TRBD1 | - | TGTGCCAGTAGTACCCAATCATCGGGACAGAAAACAACTAACTATGGCTACACCTTC | CASSTQSSGQKTTNYGYTF
TRBJ2-7 | TRBV3-1/TRBV3-2 | TRBD2 | once | TGTGCCAGCAGCCAAGGGACTAGCGGAGCCTACGAGCAGTACTTC | CASSQGTSGAYEQYF
TRBJ1-1 | TRBV19 | - | - | TGTGCCAGTAGTGCCCGACAGAACACTGAAGCTTTCTTT | CASSARQNTEAFF
TRBJ2-1 | TRBV7-9 | - | - | TGTGCCAGCAGCTTAGGATGGCGGGGAAGAGGGGAGCAGTTCTTC | CASSLGWRGRGEQFF
TRBJ1-1 | TRBV25-1 | TRBD1 | - | TGTGCCAGCAGTGAATCTGTTCGGACAGGCCGAGGGGGCACTGAAGCTTTCTTT | CASSESVRTGRGGTEAFF
TRBJ1-1 | TRBV6-2/TRBV6-3 | - | - | TGTGCCAGCAGTTACTCTATTCGGGGAAACACTGAAGCTTTCTTT | CASSYSIRGNTEAFF
TRBJ1-3 | TRBV7-8 | - | - | TGTGCCAGCAGCCTGGGTACGGGAGGAAACACCATATATTTT | CASSLGTGGNTIYF
TRBJ1-1 | TRBV21-1 | - | - | TGTGCCAGCACTATGAGGCAGGGGATCATGAACACTGAAGCTTTCTTT | CASTMRQGIMNTEAFF
TRBJ1-5 | TRBV19 | - | - | TGTGCCAGTAGTAGACGGACACAGTATAGCAATCAGCCCCAGCATTTT | CASSRRTQYSNQPQHF
TRBJ2-1 | TRBV6-5 | - | - | TGTGCCAGCAGCCCCCGGAGAATCAGCGGGGAGCAGTTCTTC | CASSPRRISGEQFF
TRBJ2-5 | TRBV6-5 | - | - | TGTGCCAGCAGTTACGGAGGGAGAGAAGAGACCCAGTACTTC | CASSYGGREETQYF
TRBJ2-7 | TRBV7-2 | - | - | TGTGCCAGCAGCTTAATCCAGGGAGGAGTCAACGAGCAGTACTTC | CASSLIQGGVNEQYF
TRBJ1-1 | TRBV14 | - | once | TGTGCCAGCAGCCTGATACAGGGAGCGGGACTGAACACTGAAGCTTTCTTT | CASSLIQGAGLNTEAFF
TRBJ1-2 | TRBV5-1 | TRBD1 | - | TGCGCCAGCAGCCCCGGGGACAGCCCCTATGGCTACACCTTC | CASSPGDSPYGYTF
TRBJ2-4 | TRBV6-4 | - | - | TGTGCCAGCAGCGCCACAGGGGGGGAGGTGGACATTCAGTACTTC | CASSATGGEVDIQYF